This T cell receptor beta chain was sequenced during a study of blood T cell repertoires in COVID-19. Study details: PBMCs, B-cell-depleted T cells, or T cells were the source of the cDNA or gDNA that made up the material.

Data came from immunoSEQ multiplex PCR; TCRdb stores just in-frame clones and leaves some out. Among around 300,000 clones listed, around 90% were seen once. The J segment lost 1 base and the V segment lost 5 bases, leaving 9 bases of the junction unmatched. The CDR3 spans 17 residues. Per the germline V gene, CDR1 is SGHTA and CDR2 is FQGNSA. This receptor was taken from a woman aged 45-60 years who had recovered from COVID-19. V and J are TRBV7-2 and TRBJ2-3; TRBD2 aligns across 10 bases. Sequenced input: PBMCs or T cells enriched from blood (not recorded which). The CDR3 nucleotides are TGTGCCAGCAGCCAACGCCCCCTAGCGGGAGGCACAGATACGCAGTATTTT. It codes for CASSQRPLAGGTDTQYF.